Each of the 10 T cell receptor beta chains below was sequenced from the same sample in a study of shared clonotypes between healthy human individuals (dated by TCRdb to 2018 to 2021). The method was the immunoSEQ multiplex PCR assay. TCRdb limited this immuneACCESS table to in-frame rearrangements with V and J called. A share of clones is missing; checked studies link under half to unresolved V genes, and the rest is unexplained. For this sample there are more than 2 million clones; around 95% appear just once. Jointly, the top ten make up around 0.13% of the sample. Sequencing was carried out using naive CD4+ T cells sorted from blood. In light of the paper, this sample's cell subset or site label describes: CD45RA+ positively selected. Source of these receptors: a man younger than 30 in good health.

The genes are TRBV4-1 and TRBJ2-7; D may match TRBD1 or TRBD2 (5 bases each). The CDR3 loop spans 17 amino acids. V was trimmed by 5 bases and J by 2 bases, leaving 22 bases between them. Germline V lookup: CDR1 MGHRA, CDR2 YSYEKL. The CDR3 DNA reads as TGCGCCAGCAGCTCCCGAAGTTCGGGGTGGGACGCCTACGAGCAGTACTTC. Its translation: CASSSRSSGWDAYEQYF.

The chain has TRBV6-1 and TRBJ2-7; 8 bases align to TRBD2. CDR1 is MNHNS, CDR2 SASEGT, per germline. V trimming: 7 bases; J trimming: 4 bases; junction bases outside the gene matches: 9. The CDR3 spans 14 residues. CDR3 sequence (DNA): TGTGCCAGCAACCAGGGGACTAGGTTATACGAGCAGTACTTC. This gives the protein CASNQGTRLYEQYF.

The chain carries TRBV11-3 and TRBJ2-3; D gene unclear. V was trimmed by 5 bases and J by 0 bases, leaving 3 bases between them. Germline V gene data show CDR1 as SGHNT and CDR2 as YENEEA. CDR3 length equals 12 residues. Here the CDR3 DNA reads TGTGCCAGCAGCCGGAGCACAGATACGCAGTATTTT. The encoded protein is CASSRSTDTQYF.

On this clone itself: Other DNA sequences of this sample code for an identical CDR3. The rearrangement uses TRBV10-3 and TRBJ1-4, with D perhaps TRBD1 (5 bases). The V and J ends lost 10 bases and 3 bases respectively, with 9 bases between them. Germline CDR1 and CDR2: ENHRY and SYGVKD. The CDR3 consists of 12 residues. The CDR3 spells CASRDANEKLFF. The CDR3 DNA reads as TGTGCCAGCAGGGATGCTAATGAAAAACTGTTTTTT.

The chain is built from TRBV11-2 and TRBJ1-2; D may be TRBD1 (6 bases). This CDR3 spans 13 amino acids. The germline V gene encodes CDR1 SGHAT and CDR2 FQNNGV. V was cut by 5 bases and J by 10 bases, with 17 bases left in between. The CDR3 region is CASSRDILSAYTF. As DNA, the CDR3 is TGTGCCAGCAGCCGGGACATCCTAAGTGCCTACACCTTC.

V usage is TRBV6-5 and J usage is TRBJ2-3; D is undetermined. The germline gives CDR1 MNHEY, CDR2 SVGAGI. Trimming took off 8 bases at V and 6 bases at J, with 9 bases between the two ends. The CDR3 has 11 amino acids. The CDR3 coding sequence is TGTGCCAGCTCCGGTCGGGATACGCAGTATTTT. Translation gives CASSGRDTQYF.

The V gene is TRBV2, the J gene TRBJ2-7; TRBD2 agrees at 8 bases. This CDR3 contains 14 residues. J lost 6 bases, V lost 4 bases, and 8 bases had no gene match. The germline V gene encodes CDR1 SNHLY and CDR2 FYNNEI. CDR3 amino acids: CASSAVAGGGEQYF. CDR3 DNA sequence: TGTGCCAGCAGTGCGGTCGCGGGAGGAGGCGAGCAGTACTTC.

The chain carries TRBV9 and TRBJ1-6; D gene unclear. CDR1 and CDR2 from the germline V gene are SGDLS and YYNGEE. Between the trimmed V and J ends, which lost 0 bases and 6 bases, there was a span of 7 bases. The CDR3 is made up of 14 amino acids. The CDR3 coding sequence is TGTGCCAGCAGCGTAGGGATGGGTAATTCACCCCTCCACTTT. It encodes CASSVGMGNSPLHF.

This clone appeared a single time. V gene TRBV4-1 combines with J gene TRBJ2-3; TRBD1 might be the D (6 bases). Germline values: CDR1 MGHRA, CDR2 YSYEKL. This CDR3 region has 17 residues. Trimming shortened V by 0 bases and J by 3 bases, and 16 bases separated the two germline ends. The DNA of the CDR3 is TGCGCCAGCAGCCAAGATTTTAACAGGGCTTTTACAGATACGCAGTATTTT. As protein: CASSQDFNRAFTDTQYF.

This chain uses TRBV28 with TRBJ2-7; 8 nucleotides align to TRBD2. The CDR3 extends over 14 amino acids. The J segment lost 3 bases and the V segment lost 4 bases, leaving 5 bases of the junction unmatched. The V gene's germline CDR1 is MDHEN and CDR2 SYDVKM. This chain's CDR3 is CASSSTSGRYEQYF. CDR3 coding DNA: TGTGCCAGCAGTTCTACTAGCGGCCGCTACGAGCAGTACTTC.